Sequencing of this T cell receptor beta chain was carried out in a study of shared clonotypes between healthy human individuals. Study context: The composition of the donors was a couple of women and three men aged 18 to 49. Findings and caveats of the study: A small donor pool kept down the genetic and exposure-history diversity that was represented.

The germline V gene encodes CDR1 SGHTA and CDR2 FQGNSA. This CDR3 contains 15 residues. V lost 5 bases, J lost 6 bases, and 16 bases lay in between. Only a few counts were recorded for this clone. Its matching antigen is unknown. This likely came from a read error, as a far larger clone is one base away. Researchers ran the assay at a deep level. Assay: immunoSEQ multiplex PCR; the TCRdb copy retains only in-frame clones and omits some. Of some 470,000 clones listed, 60% to 85% were seen once; the top ten hold over 10%. The sequenced sample was PBMCs. This TCR derives from a woman aged 40 to 49 in good health. Some clones in this sample may be carry-over from other donors' samples. V usage is TRBV7-2 and J usage is TRBJ2-2; D is tentatively TRBD1 or TRBD2 (5 bases each). The CDR3 sequence: CASSPRVSGAGELFF. The DNA of the CDR3 is TGTGCCAGCAGCCCCAGGGTGAGCGGCGCCGGGGAGCTGTTTTTT.